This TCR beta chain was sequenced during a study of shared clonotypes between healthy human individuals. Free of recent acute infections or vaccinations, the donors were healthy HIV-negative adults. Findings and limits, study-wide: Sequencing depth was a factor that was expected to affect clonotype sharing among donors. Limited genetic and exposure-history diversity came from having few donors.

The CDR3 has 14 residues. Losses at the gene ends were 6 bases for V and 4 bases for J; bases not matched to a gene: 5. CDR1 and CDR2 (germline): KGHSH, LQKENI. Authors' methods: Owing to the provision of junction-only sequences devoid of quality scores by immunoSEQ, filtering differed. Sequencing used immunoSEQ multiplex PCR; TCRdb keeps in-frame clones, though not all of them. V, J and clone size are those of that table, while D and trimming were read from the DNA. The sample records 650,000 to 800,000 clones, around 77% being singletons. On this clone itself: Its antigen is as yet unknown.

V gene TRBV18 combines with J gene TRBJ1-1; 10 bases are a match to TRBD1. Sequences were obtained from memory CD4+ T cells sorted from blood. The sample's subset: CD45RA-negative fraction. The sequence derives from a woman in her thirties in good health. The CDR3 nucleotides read TGTGCCAGCTCTCTGGACAGGGGGAGCACTGAAGCTTTCTTT. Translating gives CASSLDRGSTEAFF.